This paragraph reports one T cell receptor beta chain. The trim removed 5 bases at V and 3 bases at J, leaving 8 bases unmatched. Germline CDR1 SEHNR, CDR2 FQNEAQ (reference sequence). The CDR3 is made up of 15 amino acids. TCRdb called the reads again in MiXCR, with one record for every CDR3 protein. This table has about 190,000 distinct CDR3 sequences, 25% to 30% appearing once. The data are from a study of T cell repertoires in cytomegalovirus infection. The sequenced material came from PBMCs. This chain links TRBV7-9 with TRBJ1-1, with 8 nucleotides matching TRBD1. The origin of this receptor is a human donor in good health (CMV status not recorded). Some clones in this sample may be carry-over from other donors' samples. The CDR3 region is CASSPHTGGDTEAFF. The CDR3 DNA is TGTGCCAGCAGCCCCCACACAGGGGGGGACACTGAAGCTTTCTTT. The variable domain in full, completed from reference TRBV7-9 and TRBJ1-1, reads DTGVSQNPRHKITKRGQNVTFRCDPISEHNRLYWYRQTLGQGPEFLTYFQNEAQLEKSRLLSDRFSAERPKGSFSTLEIQRTEQGDSAMYLCASSPHTGGDTEAFFGQGTRLTVV.